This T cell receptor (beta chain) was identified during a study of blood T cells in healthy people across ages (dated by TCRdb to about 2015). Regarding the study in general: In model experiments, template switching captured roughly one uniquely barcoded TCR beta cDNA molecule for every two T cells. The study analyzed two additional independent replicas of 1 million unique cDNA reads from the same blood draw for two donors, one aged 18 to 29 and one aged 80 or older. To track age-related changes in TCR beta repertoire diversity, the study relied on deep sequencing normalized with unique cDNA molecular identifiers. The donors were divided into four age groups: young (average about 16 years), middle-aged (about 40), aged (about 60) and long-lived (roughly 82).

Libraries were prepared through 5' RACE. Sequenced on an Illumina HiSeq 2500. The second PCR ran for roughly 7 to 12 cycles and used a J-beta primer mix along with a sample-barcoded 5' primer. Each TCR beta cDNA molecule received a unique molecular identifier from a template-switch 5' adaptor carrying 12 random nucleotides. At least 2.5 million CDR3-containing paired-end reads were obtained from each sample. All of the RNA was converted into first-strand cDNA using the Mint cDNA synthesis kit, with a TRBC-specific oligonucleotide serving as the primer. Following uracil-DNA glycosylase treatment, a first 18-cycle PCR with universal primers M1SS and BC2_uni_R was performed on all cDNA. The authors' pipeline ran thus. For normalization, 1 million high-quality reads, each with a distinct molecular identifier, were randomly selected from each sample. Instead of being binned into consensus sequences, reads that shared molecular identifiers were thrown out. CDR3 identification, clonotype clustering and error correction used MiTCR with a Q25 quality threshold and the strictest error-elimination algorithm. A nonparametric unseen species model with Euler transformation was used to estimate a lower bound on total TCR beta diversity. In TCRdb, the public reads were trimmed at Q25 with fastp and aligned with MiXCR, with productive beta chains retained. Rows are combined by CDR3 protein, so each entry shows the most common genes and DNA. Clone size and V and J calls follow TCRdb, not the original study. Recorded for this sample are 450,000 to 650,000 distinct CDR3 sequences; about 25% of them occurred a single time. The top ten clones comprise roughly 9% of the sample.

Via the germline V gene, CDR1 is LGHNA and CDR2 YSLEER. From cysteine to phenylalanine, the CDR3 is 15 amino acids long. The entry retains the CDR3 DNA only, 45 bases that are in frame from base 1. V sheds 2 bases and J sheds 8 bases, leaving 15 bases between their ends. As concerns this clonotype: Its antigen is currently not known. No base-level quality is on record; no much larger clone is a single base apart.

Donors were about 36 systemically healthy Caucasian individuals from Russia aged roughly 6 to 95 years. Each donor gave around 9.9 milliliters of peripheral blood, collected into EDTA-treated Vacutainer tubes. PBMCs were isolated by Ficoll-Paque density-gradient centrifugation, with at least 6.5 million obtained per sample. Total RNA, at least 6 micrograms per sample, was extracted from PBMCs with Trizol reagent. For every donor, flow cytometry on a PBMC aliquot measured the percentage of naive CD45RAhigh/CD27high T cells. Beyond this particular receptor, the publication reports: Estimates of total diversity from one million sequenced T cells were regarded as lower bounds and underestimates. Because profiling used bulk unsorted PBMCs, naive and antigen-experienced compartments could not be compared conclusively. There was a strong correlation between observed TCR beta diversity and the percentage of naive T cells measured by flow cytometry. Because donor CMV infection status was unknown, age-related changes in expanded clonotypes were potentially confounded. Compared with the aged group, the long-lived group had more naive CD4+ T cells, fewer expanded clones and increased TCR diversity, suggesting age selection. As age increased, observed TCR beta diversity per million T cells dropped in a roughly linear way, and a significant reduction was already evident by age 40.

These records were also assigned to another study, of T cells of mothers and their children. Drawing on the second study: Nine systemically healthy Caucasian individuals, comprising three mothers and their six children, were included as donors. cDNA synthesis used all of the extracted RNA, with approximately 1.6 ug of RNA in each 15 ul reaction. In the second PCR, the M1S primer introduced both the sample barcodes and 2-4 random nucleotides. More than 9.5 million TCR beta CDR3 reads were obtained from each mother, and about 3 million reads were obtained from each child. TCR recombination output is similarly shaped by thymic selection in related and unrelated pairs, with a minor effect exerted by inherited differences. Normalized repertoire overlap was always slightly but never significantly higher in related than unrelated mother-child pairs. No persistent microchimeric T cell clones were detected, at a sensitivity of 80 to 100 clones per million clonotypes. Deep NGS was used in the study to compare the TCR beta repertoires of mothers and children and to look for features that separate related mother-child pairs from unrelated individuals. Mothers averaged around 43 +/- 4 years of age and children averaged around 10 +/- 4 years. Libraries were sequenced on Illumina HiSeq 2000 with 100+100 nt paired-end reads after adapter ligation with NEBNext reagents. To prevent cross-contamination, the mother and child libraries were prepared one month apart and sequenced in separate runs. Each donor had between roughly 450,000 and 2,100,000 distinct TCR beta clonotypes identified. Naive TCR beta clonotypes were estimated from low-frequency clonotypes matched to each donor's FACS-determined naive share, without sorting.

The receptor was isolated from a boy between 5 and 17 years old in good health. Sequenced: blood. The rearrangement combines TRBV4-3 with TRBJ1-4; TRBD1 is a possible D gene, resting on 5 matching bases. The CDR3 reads CASSQSGAGGEKLFF. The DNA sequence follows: TGCGCCAGCAGCCAATCCGGGGCAGGAGGGGAAAAACTGTTTTTT.